This is a list of T cell receptor beta chains from one sample in a study of shared clonotypes between healthy human individuals. Method: immunoSEQ multiplex PCR; TCRdb's copy keeps in-frame clones and lacks some. The table has around 510,000 clones, more than 95% seen once. Material for sequencing was naive CD4+ T cells sorted from blood. These receptor sequences come from a woman between 25 and 40 years old in good health. Each CDR3 is given with its conserved first and last residue. A D gene is named only where the DNA matches it firmly. Rows give clone size only sometimes, using once, few, many, or a class for an expanded clone.

j_call	v_call	clone_size	d_call	cdr3_aa	cdr3_nt
TRBJ2-1	TRBV19	NA	NA	CASSKGQGDNEQFF	TGTGCCAGTAGTAAGGGCCAGGGCGACAATGAGCAGTTCTTC
TRBJ2-3	TRBV27	NA	NA	CASSLRGLASDTQYF	TGTGCCAGCAGTTTACGGGGGCTGGCATCGGATACGCAGTATTTT
TRBJ1-2	TRBV5-4	few	NA	CASYGTGPSNYGYTF	TGTGCCAGCTATGGCACTGGACCGTCTAACTATGGCTACACCTTC
TRBJ1-1	TRBV28	NA	TRBD1	CASSLDRGYTEAFF	TGTGCCAGCAGTTTAGACAGGGGATACACTGAAGCTTTCTTT
TRBJ2-1	TRBV6-1	NA	NA	CACHTFGEQFF	TGTGCCTGTCACACCTTCGGTGAGCAGTTCTTC
TRBJ2-4	TRBV5-8	NA	NA	CASSSPGASKNIQYF	TGTGCCAGCAGCTCGCCGGGAGCAAGTAAAAACATTCAGTACTTC
TRBJ1-5	TRBV15	NA	TRBD1	CATSRDLGQGGQPQHF	TGTGCCACCAGCAGAGATCTTGGACAGGGAGGCCAGCCCCAGCATTTT
TRBJ2-7	TRBV6-5	once	TRBD1	CASRPGTGYDEQYF	TGTGCCAGTAGACCGGGGACAGGTTATGACGAGCAGTACTTC
TRBJ1-2	TRBV11-2	NA	NA	CASSLDAGDGGYTF	TGTGCCAGCAGCTTAGATGCGGGGGATGGGGGCTACACCTTC
TRBJ2-3	TRBV28	NA	TRBD2	CASTPGYSGRASGWTDTQYF	TGTGCCAGCACCCCGGGGTATAGCGGGAGGGCCTCAGGTTGGACAGATACGCAGTATTTT
TRBJ2-7	TRBV27	NA	NA	CASSLGQLKTYEQYF	TGTGCCAGCAGTCTCGGACAGCTTAAAACCTACGAGCAGTACTTC
TRBJ2-7	TRBV10-3	once	NA	CAISESSTKSYEQYF	TGTGCCATCAGTGAGTCCTCGACGAAGTCCTACGAGCAGTACTTC
TRBJ2-3	TRBV5-1	NA	NA	CASSLEVTDTQYF	TGCGCCAGCAGCTTGGAGGTCACAGATACGCAGTATTTT